This entry describes one T cell receptor beta chain. What it binds is unknown. Ranging in age from about 6 to 95, the donors were healthy Caucasian individuals from Russia. The sample is drawn from a study of blood T cells in healthy people across ages. Notes on the study in general: A roughly linear fall in TCR beta diversity per million T cells was seen with increasing age.

For the second PCR, which ran for about 7 to 11 cycles, a sample-barcoded 5' primer and a J-beta primer mix were used. One entry per CDR3 protein, called by TCRdb with MiXCR from the 5' RACE reads. The table includes 700,000 or so distinct CDR3 sequences, 20% to 25% detected once. This CDR3 has 14 residues. Germline V gene lookup returns CDR1 SEHNR and CDR2 FQNEAQ (reference sequence). Trimming stripped 2 bases from V and 6 bases from J, with 11 bases between. The sequencing sample was made of blood. The sequence was obtained from a man in his 70s in good health. This chain uses TRBV7-9 with TRBJ2-1; D possibly corresponds to TRBD1 (6 bases). CDR3 sequence: CASSLTLGGNEQFF. CDR3 DNA: TGTGCCAGCAGCTTAACCTTAGGGGGCAATGAGCAGTTCTTC. The whole variable domain, remainder taken from reference TRBV7-9 and TRBJ2-1, is DTGVSQNPRHKITKRGQNVTFRCDPISEHNRLYWYRQTLGQGPEFLTYFQNEAQLEKSRLLSDRFSAERPKGSFSTLEIQRTEQGDSAMYLCASSLTLGGNEQFFGPGTRLTVL.